This TCR beta chain was identified during a study of a mutant IDH1 vaccine in newly diagnosed glioma. As to this clone: The antigen is unknown.

Only in-frame clones appear in the TCRdb table, and some are missing; sequencing was by immunoSEQ multiplex PCR. The sample lists 9,000 to 13,000 clones, 70% to 90% occurring once. Time point of the sample: week 23, last vaccination. Every vaccination contained 300 ug of the mutant IDH1 20-mer peptide and was paired with topical imiquimod. Sample: PBMCs, taken from a glioma patient whose treatment included an IDH1 peptide vaccine. The receptor was isolated from a woman between 40 and 50 years old with glioma. Some clones in this sample may be carry-over from other donors' samples.

In DNA, the CDR3 is TGTGCCAGCAGTTCGGGAGCCTGCACAGATACGCAGTATTTT. It translates to CASSSGACTDTQYF. The chain combines TRBV27 with TRBJ2-3, with D possibly TRBD2 on 6 matching bases. The CDR3 consists of 14 residues. CDR1 MNHEY and CDR2 SMNVEV come from the germline V gene (reference sequence). Trimming removed 4 bases from V and 1 base from J, with 9 bases in between.